The clone carrying this TCR beta chain was found once. Its specificity is unknown. The CDR3 totals 14 residues. V lost 5 bases to trimming and J lost 6 bases, with 17 bases between them. Germline CDR1 GTSNPN, CDR2 SVGIG (reference sequence). Assay used: immunoSEQ multiplex PCR; TCRdb lists only in-frame clones, some missing. The sample lists 50,000 to 75,000 clones, 70% to 90% occurring once. This sample is drawn from a study of Tregs in tolerant kidney transplant recipients. Findings of the study overall: Validation in larger populations is needed because few patients were studied. Tolerant patients' donor-specific Tregs expanded beyond overall Tregs, suggesting antigen-driven growth.

The chain has TRBV30 and TRBJ1-5; D is unresolved. The source is a human donor who received a combined kidney and bone marrow transplant. The material was Tregs from blood, obtained before the transplant. Here the CDR3 DNA reads TGTGCCTGGTCGTCTCAGCGGAGCGGTCAGCCCCAGCATTTT. Protein product: CAWSSQRSGQPQHF. Together with reference TRBV30 and TRBJ1-5, the CDR3 gives the full variable domain: SQTIHQWPATLVQPVGSPLSLECTVEGTSNPNLYWYRQAAGRGLQLLFYSVGIGQISSEVPQNLSASRPQDRQFILSSKKLLLSDSGFYLCAWSSQRSGQPQHFGDGTRLSIL.